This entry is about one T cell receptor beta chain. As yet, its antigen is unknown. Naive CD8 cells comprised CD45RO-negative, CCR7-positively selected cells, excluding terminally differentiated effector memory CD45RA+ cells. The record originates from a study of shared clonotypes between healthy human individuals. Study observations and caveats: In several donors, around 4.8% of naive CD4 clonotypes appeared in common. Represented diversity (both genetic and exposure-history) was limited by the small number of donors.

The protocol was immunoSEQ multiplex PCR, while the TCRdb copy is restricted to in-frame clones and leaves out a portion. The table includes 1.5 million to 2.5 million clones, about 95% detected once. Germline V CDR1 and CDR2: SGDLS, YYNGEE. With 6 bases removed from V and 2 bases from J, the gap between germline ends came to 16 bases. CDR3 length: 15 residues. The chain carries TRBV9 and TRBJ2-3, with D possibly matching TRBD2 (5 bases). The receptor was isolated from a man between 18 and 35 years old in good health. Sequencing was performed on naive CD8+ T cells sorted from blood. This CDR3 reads CASTSDGGYTDTQYF. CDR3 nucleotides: TGTGCCAGCACCTCGGACGGCGGGTACACAGATACGCAGTATTTT.